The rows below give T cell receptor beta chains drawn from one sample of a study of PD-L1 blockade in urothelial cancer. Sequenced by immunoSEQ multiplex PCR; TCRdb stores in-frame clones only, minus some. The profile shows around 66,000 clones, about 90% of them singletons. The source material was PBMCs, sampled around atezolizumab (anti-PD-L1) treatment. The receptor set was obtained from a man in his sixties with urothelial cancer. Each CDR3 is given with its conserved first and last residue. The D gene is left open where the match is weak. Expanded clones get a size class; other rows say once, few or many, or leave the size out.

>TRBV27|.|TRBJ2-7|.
CASSFSGDLAYEQYF
TGTGCCAGCAGTTTTTCAGGGGATCTCGCCTACGAGCAGTACTTC
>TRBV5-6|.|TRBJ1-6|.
CASSLLGAGGSYNSPLHF
TGTGCCAGCAGCCTACTAGGCGCCGGGGGCTCCTATAATTCACCCCTCCACTTT
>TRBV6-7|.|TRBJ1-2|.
CATQAGKYGYTF
TGTGCCACCCAGGCAGGGAAGTATGGCTACACCTTC
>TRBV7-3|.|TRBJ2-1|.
CASSLWPARASGEQFF
TGTGCCAGCAGCTTGTGGCCTGCCAGGGCCTCCGGTGAGCAGTTCTTC
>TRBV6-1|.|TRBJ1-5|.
CASKQGSNQPQHF
TGTGCCAGCAAGCAGGGGTCCAATCAGCCCCAGCATTTT
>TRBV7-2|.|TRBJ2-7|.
CASSSFYEQYF
TGTGCCAGCAGCTCCTTCTACGAGCAGTACTTC
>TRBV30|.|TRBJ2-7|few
CAWRDLRGYPFEQYF
TGTGCCTGGAGGGACCTTCGGGGTTATCCCTTCGAGCAGTACTTC
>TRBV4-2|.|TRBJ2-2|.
CASSQDDLRAGELFF
TGTGCCAGCAGCCAAGATGACCTGAGGGCCGGGGAGCTGTTTTTT
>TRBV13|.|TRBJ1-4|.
CASSLYRAGEKLFF
TGTGCCAGCAGCCTATACAGGGCTGGAGAAAAACTGTTTTTT
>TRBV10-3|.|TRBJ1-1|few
CAINGGMGTEAFF
TGTGCCATCAACGGGGGGATGGGCACTGAAGCTTTCTTT
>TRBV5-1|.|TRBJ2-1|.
CASTLRENEQFF
TGCGCCAGCACCCTCAGGGAAAATGAGCAGTTCTTC
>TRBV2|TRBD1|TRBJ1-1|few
CASKGGDRANTEAFF
TGTGCCAGCAAAGGAGGGGACAGGGCGAACACTGAAGCTTTCTTT
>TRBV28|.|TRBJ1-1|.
CASSPPPGVTEAFF
TGTGCCAGCAGTCCCCCCCCGGGGGTCACTGAAGCTTTCTTT
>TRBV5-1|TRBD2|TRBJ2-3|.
CASSFGYGLAGGRTDTQYF
TGCGCCAGCAGCTTCGGATACGGACTAGCGGGGGGGCGCACAGATACGCAGTATTTT
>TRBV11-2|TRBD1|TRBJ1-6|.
CASRRPGGYNSPLHF
TGTGCCAGCAGGAGACCAGGGGGGTATAATTCACCCCTCCACTTT
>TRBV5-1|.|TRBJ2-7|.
CASSFRGYEQYF
TGCGCCAGCAGCTTCCGGGGATACGAGCAGTACTTC
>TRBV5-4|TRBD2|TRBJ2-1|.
CASSLGLANEQFF
TGTGCCAGCAGCTTGGGACTAGCGAATGAGCAGTTCTTC
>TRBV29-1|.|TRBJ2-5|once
CSVEEEVATQYF
TGCAGCGTTGAAGAAGAGGTAGCGACCCAGTACTTC
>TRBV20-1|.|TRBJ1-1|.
CSAERVTEAFF
TGCAGTGCTGAACGCGTCACTGAAGCTTTCTTT
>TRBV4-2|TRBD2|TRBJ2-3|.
CASSQDPLAGTDTQYF
TGTGCCAGCAGCCAAGATCCCCTAGCGGGCACAGATACGCAGTATTTT
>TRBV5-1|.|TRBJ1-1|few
CASRVGSNTEAFF
TGCGCCAGCAGAGTGGGGAGTAACACTGAAGCTTTCTTT
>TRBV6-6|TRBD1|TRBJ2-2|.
CASRTRQGGLAGELFF
TGTGCCAGCAGGACCAGACAGGGGGGTTTGGCCGGGGAGCTGTTTTTT
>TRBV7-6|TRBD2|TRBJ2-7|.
CASSANVAGATYEQYF
TGTGCCAGCAGCGCCAACGTAGCGGGGGCTACCTACGAGCAGTACTTC
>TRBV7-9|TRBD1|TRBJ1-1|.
CASSRRTGPTEAFF
TGTGCCAGCAGCCGACGGACAGGGCCCACTGAAGCTTTCTTT
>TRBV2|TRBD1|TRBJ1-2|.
CATRGGTHYGYTF
TGTGCCACCAGGGGGGGTACCCACTATGGCTACACCTTC
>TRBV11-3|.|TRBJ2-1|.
CASSPGRYNEQFF
TGTGCCAGCAGCCCGGGGAGGTACAATGAGCAGTTCTTC
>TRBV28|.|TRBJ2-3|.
CASSLVAVSSTDTQYF
TGTGCCAGCAGCCTCGTAGCGGTGAGCAGCACAGATACGCAGTATTTT
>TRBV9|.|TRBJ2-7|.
CASSVGIGSSDQRAAEQYF
TGTGCCAGCAGCGTGGGGATTGGCAGCTCAGACCAGAGGGCCGCCGAGCAGTACTTC
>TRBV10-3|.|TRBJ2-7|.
CAISIQGYEQYF
TGTGCCATCAGCATACAGGGCTACGAGCAGTACTTC
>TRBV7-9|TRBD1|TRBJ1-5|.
CASSPGTGAYSNQPQHF
TGTGCCAGCAGCCCTGGGACAGGGGCCTATAGCAATCAGCCCCAGCATTTT
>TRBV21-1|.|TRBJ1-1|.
CASGRTDRGATEAFF
TGTGCCAGCGGTCGGACAGACCGAGGAGCCACTGAAGCTTTCTTT
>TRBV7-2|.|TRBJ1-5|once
CASSLERGYNQPQHF
TGTGCCAGCAGCTTAGAACGCGGGTACAATCAGCCCCAGCATTTT
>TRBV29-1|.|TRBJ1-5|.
CSVEEGGQPQHF
TGCAGCGTTGAAGAGGGAGGTCAGCCCCAGCATTTT
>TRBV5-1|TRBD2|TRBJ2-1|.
CASSLGLAGDGYEQFF
TGCGCCAGCAGCTTAGGACTAGCGGGAGATGGGTATGAGCAGTTCTTC
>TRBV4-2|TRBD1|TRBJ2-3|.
CASSQNGQGAHPTDTQYF
TGTGCCAGCAGCCAAAACGGACAGGGGGCTCACCCCACAGATACGCAGTATTTT
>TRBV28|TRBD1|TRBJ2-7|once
CASSPGQENEQYF
TGTGCCAGCAGCCCGGGACAGGAGAACGAGCAGTACTTC
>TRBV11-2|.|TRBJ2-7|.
CASSPAVREQYF
TGTGCCAGCAGCCCAGCGGTCCGCGAGCAGTACTTC
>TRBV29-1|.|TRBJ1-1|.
CSVEERRGNTEAFF
TGCAGCGTTGAAGAAAGGAGAGGGAACACTGAAGCTTTCTTT
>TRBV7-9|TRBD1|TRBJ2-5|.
CASSRGTVDGETQYF
TGTGCCAGCAGCAGAGGGACAGTAGATGGAGAGACCCAGTACTTC
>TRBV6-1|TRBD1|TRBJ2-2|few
CASSGQGVTGELFF
TGTGCCAGCAGCGGTCAGGGGGTTACCGGGGAGCTGTTTTTT
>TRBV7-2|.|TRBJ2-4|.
CASSLNLRDTQYF
TGTGCCAGCAGCTTAAATCTCCGGGACACTCAGTACTTC
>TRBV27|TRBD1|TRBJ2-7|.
CASSAPNRGFYEQYF
TGTGCCAGCAGTGCTCCGAACAGGGGGTTTTACGAGCAGTACTTC
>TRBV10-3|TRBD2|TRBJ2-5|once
CASHPTSSSETQYF
TGTGCCTCCCACCCGACTAGCTCTTCGGAGACCCAGTACTTC
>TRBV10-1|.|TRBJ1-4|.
CASSGPNEKLFF
TGCGCCAGCAGTGGGCCAAATGAAAAACTGTTTTTT
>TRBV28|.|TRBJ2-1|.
CASSEYLPNSRERFF
TGTGCCAGCAGCGAATATCTCCCAAACAGTCGGGAGCGGTTCTTC
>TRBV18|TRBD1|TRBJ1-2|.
CASSSRGQGATNYGYTF
TGTGCCAGCTCATCACGGGGACAGGGGGCTACTAACTATGGCTACACCTTC
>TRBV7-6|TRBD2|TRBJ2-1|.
CASTLRGEGLVEQFF
TGTGCCAGCACTCTCCGGGGGGAGGGCCTAGTGGAGCAGTTCTTC
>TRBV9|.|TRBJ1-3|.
CASSVEVRAGNTIYF
TGTGCCAGCAGCGTAGAAGTACGAGCTGGAAACACCATATATTTT
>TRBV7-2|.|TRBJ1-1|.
CASSFTGLNTEAFF
TGTGCCAGCAGCTTTACAGGGCTGAACACTGAAGCTTTCTTT
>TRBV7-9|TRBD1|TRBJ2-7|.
CASSYGQGLSYEQYF
TGTGCCAGCAGCTACGGACAGGGTCTCTCCTACGAGCAGTACTTC
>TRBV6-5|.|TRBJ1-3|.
CASSYSAGFMGNTIYF
TGTGCCAGCAGTTACTCTGCAGGGTTCATGGGAAACACCATATATTTT
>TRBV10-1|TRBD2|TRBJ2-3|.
CASSSGSRDTQYF
TGCGCCAGTTCTAGCGGGAGTAGAGATACGCAGTATTTT
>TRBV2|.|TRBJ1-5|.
CASSEDMIDQPQHF
TGTGCCAGCAGTGAGGACATGATCGACCAGCCCCAGCATTTT
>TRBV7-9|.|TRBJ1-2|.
CASSLVGQGLGYGYTF
TGTGCCAGCAGCTTGGTTGGGCAGGGTCTGGGCTATGGCTACACCTTC
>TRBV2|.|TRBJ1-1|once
CASSALANTEAFF
TGTGCCAGCAGTGCCTTAGCGAACACTGAAGCTTTCTTT
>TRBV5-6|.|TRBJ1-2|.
CASSLVEGRYTF
TGTGCCAGCAGCTTGGTTGAGGGTCGCTACACCTTC
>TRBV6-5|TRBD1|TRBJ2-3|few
CATRRTGSTDTQYF
TGTGCCACCCGGCGGACAGGGAGCACAGATACGCAGTATTTT